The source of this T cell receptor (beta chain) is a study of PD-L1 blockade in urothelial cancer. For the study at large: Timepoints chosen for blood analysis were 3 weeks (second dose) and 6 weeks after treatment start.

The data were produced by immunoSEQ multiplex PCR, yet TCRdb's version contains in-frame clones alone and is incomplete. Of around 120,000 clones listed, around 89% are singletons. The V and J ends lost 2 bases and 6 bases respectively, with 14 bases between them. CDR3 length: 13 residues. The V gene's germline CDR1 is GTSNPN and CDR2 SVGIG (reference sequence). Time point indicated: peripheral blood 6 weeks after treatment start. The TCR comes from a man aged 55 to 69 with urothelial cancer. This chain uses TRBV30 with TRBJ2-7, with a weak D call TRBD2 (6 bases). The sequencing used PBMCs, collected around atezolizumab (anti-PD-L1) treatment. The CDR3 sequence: CAWSPLAGREQYF. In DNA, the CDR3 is TGTGCCTGGAGTCCCCTGGCGGGGCGCGAGCAGTACTTC.